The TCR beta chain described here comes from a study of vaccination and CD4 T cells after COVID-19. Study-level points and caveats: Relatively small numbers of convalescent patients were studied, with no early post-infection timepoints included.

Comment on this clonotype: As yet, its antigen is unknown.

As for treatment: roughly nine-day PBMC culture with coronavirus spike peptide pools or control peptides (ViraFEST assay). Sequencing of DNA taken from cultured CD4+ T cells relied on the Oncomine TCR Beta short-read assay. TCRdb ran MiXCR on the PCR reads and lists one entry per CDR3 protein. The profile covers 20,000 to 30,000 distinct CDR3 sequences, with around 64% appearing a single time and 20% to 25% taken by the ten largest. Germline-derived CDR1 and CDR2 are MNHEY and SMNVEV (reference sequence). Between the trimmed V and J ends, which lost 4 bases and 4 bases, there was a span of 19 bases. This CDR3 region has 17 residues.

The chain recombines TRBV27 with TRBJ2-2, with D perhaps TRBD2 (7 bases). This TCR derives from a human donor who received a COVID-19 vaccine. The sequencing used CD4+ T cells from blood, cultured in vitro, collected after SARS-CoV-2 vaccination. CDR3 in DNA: TGTGCCAGCAGTTCCCCCAGTAGGGGGGGGCGCACCGGGGAGCTGTTTTTT. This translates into CASSSPSRGGRTGELFF.